The text below deals with one T cell receptor beta chain. Its antigen is unknown. In the PCR, 60 Vbeta and 13 Jbeta primers were used. Repertoires were generated with immunoSEQ multiplex PCR, while TCRdb's copy carries only in-frame clones and drops some. The data contain roughly 120,000 clones, 65% to 75% of them singletons. This sample stems from a study of cytomegalovirus exposure and HLA in healthy donors. The CDR3 has 14 amino acids. Germline assignment: CDR1 MNHEY and CDR2 SMNVEV (reference sequence). The junction had 9 bases not matched to a gene; V was cut back by 11 bases and J by 3 bases. Study-level results: Reports state that TCR beta sequences accurately predicted most subjects' HLA-A and HLA-B alleles. A later analysis found that most CMV-associated TCR beta chains appeared HLA-restricted. Reportedly, cytomegalovirus status was diagnosed with high sensitivity and specificity.

The TCR sequence derives from a woman aged 40 to 50 in good health and CMV-seropositive. Material: PBMCs. V usage is TRBV27 and J usage is TRBJ2-3; 9 bases map to TRBD2. CDR3 protein: CAAGLAGSTDTQYF. CDR3 DNA: TGTGCCGCTGGGCTAGCGGGGTCGACAGATACGCAGTATTTT.